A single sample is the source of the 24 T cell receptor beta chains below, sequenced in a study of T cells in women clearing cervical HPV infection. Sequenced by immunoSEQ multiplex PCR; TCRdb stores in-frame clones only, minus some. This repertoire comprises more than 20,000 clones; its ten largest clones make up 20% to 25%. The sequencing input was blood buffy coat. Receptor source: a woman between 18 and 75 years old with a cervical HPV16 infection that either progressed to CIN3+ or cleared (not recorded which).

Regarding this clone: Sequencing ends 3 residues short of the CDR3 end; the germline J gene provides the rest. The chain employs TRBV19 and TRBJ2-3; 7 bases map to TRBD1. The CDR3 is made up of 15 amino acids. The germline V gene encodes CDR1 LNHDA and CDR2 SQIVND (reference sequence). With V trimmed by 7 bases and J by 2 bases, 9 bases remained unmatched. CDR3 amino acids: CASTATGDPTDTQYF. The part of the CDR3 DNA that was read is TGTGCCAGTACCGCAACAGGGGATCCCACAGATACG.

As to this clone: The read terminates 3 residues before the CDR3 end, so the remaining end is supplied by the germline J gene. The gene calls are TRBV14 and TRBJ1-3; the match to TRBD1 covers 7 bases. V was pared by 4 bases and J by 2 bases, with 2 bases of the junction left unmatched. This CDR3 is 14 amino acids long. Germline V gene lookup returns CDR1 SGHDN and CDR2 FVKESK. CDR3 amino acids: CASSRTGAGNTIYF. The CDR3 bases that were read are TGTGCCAGCAGCCGGACAGGCGCTGGAAACACC.

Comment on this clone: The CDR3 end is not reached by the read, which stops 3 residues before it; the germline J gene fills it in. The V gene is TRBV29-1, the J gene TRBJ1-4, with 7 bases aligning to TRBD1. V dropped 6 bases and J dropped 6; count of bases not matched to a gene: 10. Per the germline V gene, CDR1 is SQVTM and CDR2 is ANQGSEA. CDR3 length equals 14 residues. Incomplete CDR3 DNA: TGCAGCGTCAAAAACAGGGGCCAGGATGAAAAA. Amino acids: CSVKNRGQDEK. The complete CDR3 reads CSVKNRGQDEKLFF.

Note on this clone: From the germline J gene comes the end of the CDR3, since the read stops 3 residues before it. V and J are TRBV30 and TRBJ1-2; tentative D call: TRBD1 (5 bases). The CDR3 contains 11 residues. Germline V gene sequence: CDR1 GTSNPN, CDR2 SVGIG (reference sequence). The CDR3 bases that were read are TGTGCCTGGAGTGTGCAGGGCCGG. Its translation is CAWSVQGR. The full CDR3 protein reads CAWSVQGRYTF.

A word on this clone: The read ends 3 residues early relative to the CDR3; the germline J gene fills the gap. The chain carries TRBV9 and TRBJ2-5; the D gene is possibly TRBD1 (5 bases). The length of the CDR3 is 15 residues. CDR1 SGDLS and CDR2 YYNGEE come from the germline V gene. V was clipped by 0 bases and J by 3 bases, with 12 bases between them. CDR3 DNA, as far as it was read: TGTGCCAGCAGCGTAGGATGGGCAGGGAAAGAGACC. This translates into CASSVGWAGKET. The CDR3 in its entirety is CASSVGWAGKETQYF.

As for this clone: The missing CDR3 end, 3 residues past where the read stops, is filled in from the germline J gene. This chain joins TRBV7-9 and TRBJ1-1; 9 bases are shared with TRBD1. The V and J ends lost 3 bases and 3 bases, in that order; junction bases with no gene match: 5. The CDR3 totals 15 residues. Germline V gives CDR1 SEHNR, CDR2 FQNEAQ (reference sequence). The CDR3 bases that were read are TGTGCCAGCAGCTTCACTGGACAGGGGCACACTGAA. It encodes CASSFTGQGHTE. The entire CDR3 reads CASSFTGQGHTEAFF.

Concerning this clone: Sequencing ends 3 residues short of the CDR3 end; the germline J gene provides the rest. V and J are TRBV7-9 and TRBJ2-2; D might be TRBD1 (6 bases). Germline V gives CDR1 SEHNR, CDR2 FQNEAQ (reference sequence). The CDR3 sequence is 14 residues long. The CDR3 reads CASSLNRDNEKLFF. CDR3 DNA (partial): TGTGCCAGCAGCTTAAACAGGGATAATGAAAAG. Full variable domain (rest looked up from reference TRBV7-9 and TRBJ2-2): DTGVSQNPRHKITKRGQNVTFRCDPISEHNRLYWYRQTLGQGPEFLTYFQNEAQLEKSRLLSDRFSAERPKGSFSTLEIQRTEQGDSAMYLCASSLNRDNEKLFFGEGSRLTVL.

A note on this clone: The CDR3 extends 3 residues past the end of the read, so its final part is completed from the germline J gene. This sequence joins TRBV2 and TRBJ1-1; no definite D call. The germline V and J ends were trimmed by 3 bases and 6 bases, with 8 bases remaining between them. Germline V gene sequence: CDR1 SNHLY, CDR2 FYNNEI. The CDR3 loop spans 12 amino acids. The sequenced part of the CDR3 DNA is TGTGCCAGCAGTGAGTCTACTCCTGAA. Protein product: CASSESTPE. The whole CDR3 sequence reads CASSESTPEAFF. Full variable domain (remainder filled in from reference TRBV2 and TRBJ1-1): EPEVTQTPSHQVTQMGQEVILRCVPISNHLYFYWYRQILGQKVEFLVSFYNNEISEKSEIFDDQFSVERPDGSNFTLKIRSTKLEDSAMYFCASSESTPEAFFGQGTRLTVV.

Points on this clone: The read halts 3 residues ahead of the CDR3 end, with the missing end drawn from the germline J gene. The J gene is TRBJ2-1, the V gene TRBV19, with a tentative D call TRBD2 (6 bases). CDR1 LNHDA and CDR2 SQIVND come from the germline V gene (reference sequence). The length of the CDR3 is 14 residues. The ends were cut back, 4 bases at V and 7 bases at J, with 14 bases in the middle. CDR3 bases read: TGTGCCAGTAGTAGTTGGGACGGACTAAATGAG. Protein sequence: CASSSWDGLNE. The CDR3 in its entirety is CASSSWDGLNEQFF.

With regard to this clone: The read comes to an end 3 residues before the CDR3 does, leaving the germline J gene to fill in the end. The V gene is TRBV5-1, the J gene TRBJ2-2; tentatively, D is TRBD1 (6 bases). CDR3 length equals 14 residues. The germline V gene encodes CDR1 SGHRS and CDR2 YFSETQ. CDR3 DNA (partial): TGCGCCAGCAGCTTGGAACAGGGAAATTCACCG. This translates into CASSLEQGNSP. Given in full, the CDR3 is CASSLEQGNSPLFF.

CDR3 DNA (partial): TGTGCCTGGAGTGTTCTAGCGGGGTTCGGGGAGACG. Translated, it gives CAWSVLAGFGET. From start to end, the CDR3 is CAWSVLAGFGETQYF. V and J are TRBV30 and TRBJ2-3, with TRBD2 matching 9 bases. Sequencing ends 3 residues short of the CDR3 end; the germline J gene provides the rest. The CDR3 totals 15 residues. CDR1 and CDR2 (germline): GTSNPN, SVGIG (reference sequence).

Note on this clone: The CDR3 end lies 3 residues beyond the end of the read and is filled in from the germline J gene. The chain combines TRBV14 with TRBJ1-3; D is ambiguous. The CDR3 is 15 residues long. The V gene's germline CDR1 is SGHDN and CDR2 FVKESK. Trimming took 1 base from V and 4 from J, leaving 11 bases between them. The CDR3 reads CASSQGLTKGNTIYF. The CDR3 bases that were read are TGTGCCAGCAGCCAAGGTCTAACGAAAGGAAACACC. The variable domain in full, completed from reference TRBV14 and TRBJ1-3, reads EAGVTQFPSHSVIEKGQTVTLRCDPISGHDNLYWYRRVMGKEIKFLLHFVKESKQDESGMPNNRFLAERTGGTYSTLKVQPAELEDSGVYFCASSQGLTKGNTIYFGEGSWLTVV.

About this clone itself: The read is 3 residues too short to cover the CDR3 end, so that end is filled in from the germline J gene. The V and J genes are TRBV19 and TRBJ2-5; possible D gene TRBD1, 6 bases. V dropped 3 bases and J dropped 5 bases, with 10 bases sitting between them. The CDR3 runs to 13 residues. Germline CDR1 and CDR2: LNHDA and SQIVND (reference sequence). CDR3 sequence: CASSIITGETQYF. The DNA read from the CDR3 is TGTGCCAGTAGTATTATTACAGGGGAGACC.

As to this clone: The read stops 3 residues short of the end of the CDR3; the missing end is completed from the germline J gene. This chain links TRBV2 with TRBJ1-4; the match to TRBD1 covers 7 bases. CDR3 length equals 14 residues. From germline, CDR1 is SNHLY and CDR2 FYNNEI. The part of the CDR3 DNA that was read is TGTGCCAGCAGCAGCGACAGGGTAAATTCACCA. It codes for CASSSDRVNSP. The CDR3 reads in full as CASSSDRVNSPLFF.

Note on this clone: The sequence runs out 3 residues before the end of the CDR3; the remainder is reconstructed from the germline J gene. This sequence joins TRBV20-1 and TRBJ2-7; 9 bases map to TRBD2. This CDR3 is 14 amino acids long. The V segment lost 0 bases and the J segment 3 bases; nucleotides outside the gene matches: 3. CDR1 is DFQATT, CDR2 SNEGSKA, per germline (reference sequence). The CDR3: CSARDVTSGYEQYF. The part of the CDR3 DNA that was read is TGCAGTGCTAGAGATGTGACTAGCGGCTACGAG.

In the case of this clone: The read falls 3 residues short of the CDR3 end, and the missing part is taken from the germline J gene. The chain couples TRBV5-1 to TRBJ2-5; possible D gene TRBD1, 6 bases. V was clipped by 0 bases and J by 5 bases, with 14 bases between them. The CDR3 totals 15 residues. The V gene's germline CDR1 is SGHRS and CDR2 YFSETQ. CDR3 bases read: TGCGCCAGCAGCTTGGCGAGAGGAAGGGGGGAGACC. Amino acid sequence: CASSLARGRGET. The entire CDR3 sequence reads CASSLARGRGETQYF.

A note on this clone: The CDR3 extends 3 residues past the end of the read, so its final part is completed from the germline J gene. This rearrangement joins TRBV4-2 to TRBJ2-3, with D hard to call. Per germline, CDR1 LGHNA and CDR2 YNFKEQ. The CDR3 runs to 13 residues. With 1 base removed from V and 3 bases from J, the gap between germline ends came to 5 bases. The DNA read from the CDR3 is TGTGCCAGCAGCCAAGCAGAAACAGATACG. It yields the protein CASSQAETDT. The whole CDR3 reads CASSQAETDTQYF.

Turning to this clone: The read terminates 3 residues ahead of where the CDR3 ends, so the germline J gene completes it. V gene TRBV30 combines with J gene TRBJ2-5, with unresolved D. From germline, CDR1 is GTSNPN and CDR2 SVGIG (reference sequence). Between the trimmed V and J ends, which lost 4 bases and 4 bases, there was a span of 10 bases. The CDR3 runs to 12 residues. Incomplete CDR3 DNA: TGTGCCTGGAATTTTGGCGGAGAGACC. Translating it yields CAWNFGGET. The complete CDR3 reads CAWNFGGETQYF.

CDR3: CSATGTSGYEQYF. The DNA read from the CDR3 is TGCAGTGCTACCGGGACTAGCGGCTACGAG. The chain recombines TRBV20-1 with TRBJ2-7; 11 bases align to TRBD2. The DNA ends 3 residues before the CDR3 does, and the rest of the CDR3 is filled in from the germline J gene. The J segment lost 3 bases and the V segment lost 4 bases, leaving 2 bases of the junction unmatched. The CDR3 sequence is 13 residues long. Per the germline V gene, CDR1 is DFQATT and CDR2 is SNEGSKA (reference sequence).

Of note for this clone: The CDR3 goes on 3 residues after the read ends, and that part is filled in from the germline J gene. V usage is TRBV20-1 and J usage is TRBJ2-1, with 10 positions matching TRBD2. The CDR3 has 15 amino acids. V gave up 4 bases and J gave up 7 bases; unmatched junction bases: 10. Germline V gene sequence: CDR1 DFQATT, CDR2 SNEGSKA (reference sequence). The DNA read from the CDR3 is TGCAGTGCTACCAGGAGCGGGAGGGCCAAAAATGAG. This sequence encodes CSATRSGRAKNE. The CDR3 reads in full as CSATRSGRAKNEQFF.

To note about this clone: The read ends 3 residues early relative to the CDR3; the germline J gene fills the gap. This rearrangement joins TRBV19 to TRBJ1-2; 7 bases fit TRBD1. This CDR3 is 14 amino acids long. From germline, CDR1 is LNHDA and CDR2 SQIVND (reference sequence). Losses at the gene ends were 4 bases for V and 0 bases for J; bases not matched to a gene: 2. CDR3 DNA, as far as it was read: TGTGCCAGTAGTACAGGGGGGACTAACTATGGC. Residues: CASSTGGTNYG. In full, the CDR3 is CASSTGGTNYGYTF.

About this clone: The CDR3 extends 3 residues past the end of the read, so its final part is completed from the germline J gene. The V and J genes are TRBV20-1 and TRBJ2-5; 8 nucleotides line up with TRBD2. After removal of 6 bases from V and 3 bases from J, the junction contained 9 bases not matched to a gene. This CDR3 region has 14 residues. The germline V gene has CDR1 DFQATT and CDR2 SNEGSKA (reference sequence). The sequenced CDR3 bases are TGCAGTGCGCGGTGGGCGGGAGGCAAAGAGACC. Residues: CSARWAGGKET. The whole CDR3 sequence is CSARWAGGKETQYF.

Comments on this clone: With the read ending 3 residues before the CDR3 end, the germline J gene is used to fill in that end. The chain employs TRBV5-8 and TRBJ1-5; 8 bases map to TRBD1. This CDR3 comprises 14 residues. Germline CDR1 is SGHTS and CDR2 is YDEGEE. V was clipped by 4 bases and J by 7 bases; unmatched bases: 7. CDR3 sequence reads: CASSHGQGGQPQHF. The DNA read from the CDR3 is TGTGCCAGCAGCCACGGACAGGGAGGACAGCCC.

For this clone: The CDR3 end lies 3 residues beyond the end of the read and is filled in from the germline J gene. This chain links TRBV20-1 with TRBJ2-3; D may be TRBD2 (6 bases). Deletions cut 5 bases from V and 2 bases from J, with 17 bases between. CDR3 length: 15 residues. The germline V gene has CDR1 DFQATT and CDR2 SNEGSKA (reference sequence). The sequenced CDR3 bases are TGCAGTGCTTCCTTTAGCGGCCAAATCACAGATACG. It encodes CSASFSGQITDT. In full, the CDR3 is CSASFSGQITDTQYF.